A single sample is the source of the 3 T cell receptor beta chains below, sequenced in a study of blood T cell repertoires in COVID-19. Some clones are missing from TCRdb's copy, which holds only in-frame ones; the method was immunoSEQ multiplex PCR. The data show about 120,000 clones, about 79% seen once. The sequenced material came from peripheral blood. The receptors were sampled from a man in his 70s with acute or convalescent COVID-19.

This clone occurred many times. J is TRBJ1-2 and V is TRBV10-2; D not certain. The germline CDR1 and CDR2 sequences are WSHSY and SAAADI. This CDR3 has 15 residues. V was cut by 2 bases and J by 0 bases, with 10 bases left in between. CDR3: CASSESGGSNYGYTF. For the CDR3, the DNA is TGCGCCAGCAGTGAGAGCGGTGGATCTAACTATGGCTACACCTTC.

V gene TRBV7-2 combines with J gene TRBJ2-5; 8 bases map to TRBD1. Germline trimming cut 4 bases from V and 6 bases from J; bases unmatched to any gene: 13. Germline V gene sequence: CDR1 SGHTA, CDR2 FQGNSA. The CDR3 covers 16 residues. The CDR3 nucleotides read TGTGCCAGCAGCTCTCCAGGGGGCAGGGATGGAAAGACCCAGTACTTC. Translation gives CASSSPGGRDGKTQYF.

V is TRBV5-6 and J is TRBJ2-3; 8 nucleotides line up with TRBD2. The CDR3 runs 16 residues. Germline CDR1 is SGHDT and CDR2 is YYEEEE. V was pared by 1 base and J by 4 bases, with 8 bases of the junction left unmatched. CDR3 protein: CASSLYGTSISDTQYF. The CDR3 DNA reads TGTGCCAGCAGCTTGTACGGGACTAGTATCTCAGATACGCAGTATTTT.